The entry that follows covers one T cell receptor beta chain sequence. TCR beta CDR3 regions were amplified from RNA. HTBI primers were employed in a first-round RT-PCR of the TCR CDR3. One entry per CDR3 protein results from TCRdb running MiXCR on the multiplex PCR reads. This repertoire shows 550,000 to 800,000 distinct CDR3 sequences, roughly 17% found once; its top ten account for roughly a sixth. The data are from a study of T cells in Graves' hyperthyroidism and ophthalmopathy. Germline V gene lookup returns CDR1 GTSNPN and CDR2 SVGIG (reference sequence). This CDR3 spans 14 amino acids. The ends lost 1 base at V and 8 bases at J; junction bases unmatched: 6. Patients were excluded for uncontrolled infection, other autoimmune disease, pregnancy or lactation. Thyroid ultrasound and orbital computed tomography, with clinical symptoms and serum thyroxine and TRAb, informed diagnoses. Source material for PBMCs was more than 9.5 ml fresh peripheral blood.

The J gene is TRBJ1-4, the V gene TRBV30; 8 bases map to TRBD1. This clonotype was sampled from a man in his forties or fifties with Graves' hyperthyroidism. Sequencing used blood. For the CDR3, the DNA is TGTGCCTGGAGTGAAGGACAGGGATTCGAAAAACTGTTTTTT. As protein: CAWSEGQGFEKLFF.